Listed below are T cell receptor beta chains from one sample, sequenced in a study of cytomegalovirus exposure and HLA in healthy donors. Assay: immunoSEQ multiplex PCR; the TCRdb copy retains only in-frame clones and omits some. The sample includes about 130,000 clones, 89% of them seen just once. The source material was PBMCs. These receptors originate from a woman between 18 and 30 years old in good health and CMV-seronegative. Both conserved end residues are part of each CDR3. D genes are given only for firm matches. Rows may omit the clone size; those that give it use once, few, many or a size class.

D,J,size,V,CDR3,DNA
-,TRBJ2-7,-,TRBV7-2,CASSQDGGEQYF,TGTGCCAGCAGCCAAGACGGGGGCGAGCAGTACTTC
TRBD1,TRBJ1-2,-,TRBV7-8,CASSLGGQGGFGYTF,TGTGCCAGCAGCTTAGGGGGACAGGGAGGATTTGGCTACACCTTC
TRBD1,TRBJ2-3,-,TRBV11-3,CASSETGGSTDTQYF,TGTGCCAGCAGCGAGACAGGGGGGAGCACAGATACGCAGTATTTT
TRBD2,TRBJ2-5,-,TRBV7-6,CASSSDFRTSGSQETQYF,TGTGCCAGCAGTTCAGATTTCAGGACTAGCGGATCCCAAGAGACCCAGTACTTC
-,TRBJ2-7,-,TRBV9,CASSVARLDAEQYF,TGTGCCAGCAGCGTAGCGAGACTAGACGCCGAGCAGTACTTC
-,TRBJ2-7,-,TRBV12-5,CASGLGGLAEQYF,TGTGCTAGTGGTTTGGGCGGTCTTGCCGAGCAGTACTTC
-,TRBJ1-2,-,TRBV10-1,CANPGCYAYGYTF,TGCGCCAACCCGGGGTGCTATGCCTATGGCTACACCTTC
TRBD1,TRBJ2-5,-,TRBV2,CASSEWTGQETQYF,TGTGCCAGCAGTGAATGGACAGGGCAAGAGACCCAGTACTTC
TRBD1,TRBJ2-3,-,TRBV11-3,CASSSTGVADTQYF,TGTGCCAGCAGCTCCACAGGGGTGGCAGATACGCAGTATTTT
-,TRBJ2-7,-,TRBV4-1,CASSQASHYEQYF,TGCGCCAGCAGCCAAGCGAGCCACTACGAGCAGTACTTC
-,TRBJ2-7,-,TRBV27,CASSPRLRRASCYEQYF,TGTGCCAGCAGTCCCAGACTCCGGAGGGCCTCCTGCTACGAGCAGTACTTC
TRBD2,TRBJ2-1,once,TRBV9,CASRPPWGGSVVEQFF,TGTGCCAGCAGACCCCCCTGGGGCGGGAGTGTTGTTGAGCAGTTCTTC
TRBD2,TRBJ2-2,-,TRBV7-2,CASSLTSGRTNTGELFF,TGTGCCAGCAGCTTAACTAGCGGGAGGACGAACACCGGGGAGCTGTTTTTT
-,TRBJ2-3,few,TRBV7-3,CASSLGPGGDTQYF,TGTGCCAGCAGCTTAGGTCCTGGAGGTGATACGCAGTATTTT
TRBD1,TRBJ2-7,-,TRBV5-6,CASSLRTGGLAGYEQYF,TGTGCCAGCAGCTTGAGGACAGGGGGCCTAGCTGGCTACGAGCAGTACTTC
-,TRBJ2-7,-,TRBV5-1,CASSFEAEIYEQYF,TGCGCCAGCAGCTTCGAAGCGGAGATCTACGAGCAGTACTTC
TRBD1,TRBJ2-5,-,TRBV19,CASSPDRGESRETQYF,TGTGCCAGTAGTCCAGACAGGGGGGAAAGTCGAGAGACCCAGTACTTC
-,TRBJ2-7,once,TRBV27,CASSLQVYSYEQYF,TGTGCCAGCAGTTTACAGGTATACTCCTACGAGCAGTACTTC
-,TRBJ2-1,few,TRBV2,CASRARGPISYNEQFF,TGTGCCAGCAGAGCCAGGGGCCCTATCTCCTACAATGAGCAGTTCTTC
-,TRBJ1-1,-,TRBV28,CASTIQGNTEAFF,TGTGCCAGCACCATACAGGGGAACACTGAAGCTTTCTTT
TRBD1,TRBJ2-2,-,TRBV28,CASSLLGTANTGELFF,TGTGCCAGCAGTTTATTGGGGACAGCGAACACCGGGGAGCTGTTTTTT
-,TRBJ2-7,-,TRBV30,CAWTPTSRGEQYF,TGTGCCTGGACCCCGACTAGTCGAGGAGAGCAGTACTTC
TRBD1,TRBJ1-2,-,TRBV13,CASRRQGNYGYTF,TGTGCCAGCAGGCGACAGGGGAACTATGGCTACACCTTC
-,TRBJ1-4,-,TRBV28,CASSSPGTLEISEKLFF,TGTGCCAGCAGTTCCCCCGGGACTCTGGAGATCAGTGAAAAACTGTTTTTT
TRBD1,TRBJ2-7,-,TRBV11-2,CASSSATGLRYEQYF,TGTGCCAGCAGCTCCGCGACAGGGTTGCGCTACGAGCAGTACTTC
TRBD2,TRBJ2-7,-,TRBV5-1,CASSWTGGTSDEQYF,TGCGCCAGCAGCTGGACTGGGGGGACTAGTGACGAGCAGTACTTC
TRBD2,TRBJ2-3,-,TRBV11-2,CASSYTSGSSGPTDTQYF,TGTGCCAGCAGCTATACTAGCGGCTCCTCGGGCCCCACAGATACGCAGTATTTT
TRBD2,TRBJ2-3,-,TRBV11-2,CASSSLAGTHHTQYF,TGTGCCAGCAGCTCTTTAGCGGGAACACATCATACGCAGTATTTT
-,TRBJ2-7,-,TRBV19,CASSMPVGGASSYEQYF,TGTGCCAGTAGTATGCCCGTAGGCGGGGCTAGCTCCTACGAGCAGTACTTC
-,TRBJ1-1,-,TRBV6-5,CASSYSRVNTEAFF,TGTGCCAGCAGTTACTCGCGGGTGAACACTGAAGCTTTCTTT
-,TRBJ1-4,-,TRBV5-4,CASSDGAGSGEKLFF,TGTGCCAGCAGCGATGGGGCGGGTAGCGGAGAAAAACTGTTTTTT
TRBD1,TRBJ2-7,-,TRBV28,CASRPRLLGTGGYEQYF,TGTGCCAGCCGCCCCCGTCTCCTCGGGACAGGGGGCTACGAGCAGTACTTC
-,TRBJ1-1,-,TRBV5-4,CASSTTGRGGTEAFF,TGTGCCAGCAGCACGACCGGCAGGGGCGGCACTGAAGCTTTCTTT
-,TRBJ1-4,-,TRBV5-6,CASSLLGGSREKLFF,TGTGCCAGCAGCCTCCTAGGAGGGAGCCGTGAAAAACTGTTTTTT
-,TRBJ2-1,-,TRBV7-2,CASSLTSYNEQFF,TGTGCCAGCAGCTTAACTAGTTACAATGAGCAGTTCTTC
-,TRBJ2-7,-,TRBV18,CASSPTSPGTYEQYF,TGTGCCAGCTCACCCACCAGCCCCGGGACCTACGAGCAGTACTTC
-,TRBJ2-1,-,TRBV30,CAWRARGAHNEQFF,TGTGCCTGGAGAGCCCGGGGAGCGCACAATGAGCAGTTCTTC
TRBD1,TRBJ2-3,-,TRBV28,CASSLRDRNTDTQYF,TGTGCCAGCAGTTTGAGGGACAGAAACACAGATACGCAGTATTTT
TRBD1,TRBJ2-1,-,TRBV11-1,CASSHGQGSYNEQFF,TGTGCCAGCAGCCACGGACAGGGCTCCTACAATGAGCAGTTCTTC
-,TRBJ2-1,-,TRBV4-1,CASSQDEARSNEQFF,TGCGCCAGCAGCCAAGATGAGGCGAGAAGCAATGAGCAGTTCTTC
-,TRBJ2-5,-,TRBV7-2,CASSLIPTETQYF,TGTGCCAGCAGCTTAATACCTACAGAGACCCAGTACTTC